This T cell receptor (beta chain) was identified in a study of memory CD4+ T cells and cytomegalovirus serostatus. The sort gate was single viable CD3+CD4+CD8-CD45RO+ cells for memory CD4+ T cells. Sequenced by immunoSEQ multiplex PCR; TCRdb stores in-frame clones only, minus some. Counted here are about 58,000 clones, around 82% occurring once; the ten biggest clones make up under 0.5%. The germline V gene has CDR1 LGHNA and CDR2 YSLEER. With 1 base clipped from V and 9 bases from J, the junction kept 5 bases outside the gene matches. This CDR3 comprises 14 residues. The receptor was isolated from an adult in good health and CMV-seronegative. Some clones in this sample may be carry-over from other donors' samples. Material for sequencing was memory CD4+ T cells from blood. The rearrangement links TRBV4-3 to TRBJ2-5; TRBD2 matches 10 bases. This CDR3 reads CASSQGSSGSPQYF. The CDR3 DNA is TGCGCCAGCAGCCAAGGGTCTAGCGGGAGTCCCCAGTACTTC.